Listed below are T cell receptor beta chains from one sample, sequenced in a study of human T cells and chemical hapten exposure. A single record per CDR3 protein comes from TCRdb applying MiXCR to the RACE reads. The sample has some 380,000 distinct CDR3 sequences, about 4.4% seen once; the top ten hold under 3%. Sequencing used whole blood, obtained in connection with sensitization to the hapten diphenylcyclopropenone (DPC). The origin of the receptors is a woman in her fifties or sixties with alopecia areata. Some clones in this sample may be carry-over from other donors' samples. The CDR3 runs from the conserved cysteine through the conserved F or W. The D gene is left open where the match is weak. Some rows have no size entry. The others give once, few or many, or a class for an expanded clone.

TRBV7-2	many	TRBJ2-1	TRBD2	CASSQGLASNEQFF	TGTGCCAGCAGCCAGGGACTAGCCTCCAATGAGCAGTTCTTC
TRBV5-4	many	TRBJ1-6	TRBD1	CASTPGGTYNSPLHF	TGTGCCAGCACCCCAGGGGGGACCTATAATTCACCCCTCCACTTT
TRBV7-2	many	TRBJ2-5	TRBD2	CASSPTSGRETQYF	TGTGCCAGCAGCCCCACTAGCGGTCGGGAGACCCAGTACTTC
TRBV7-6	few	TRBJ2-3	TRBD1	CASRRDRVGTDTQYF	TGTGCCAGCAGACGGGACAGGGTTGGCACAGATACGCAGTATTTT
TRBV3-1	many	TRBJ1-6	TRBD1	CASSPDRGVPNSPLHF	TGTGCCAGCAGCCCCGACAGGGGGGTCCCAAATTCACCCCTCCACTTT
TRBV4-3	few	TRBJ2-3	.	CASSQDAGPDYPDTQYF	TGCGCCAGCAGCCAAGATGCGGGCCCCGATTACCCAGATACGCAGTATTTT
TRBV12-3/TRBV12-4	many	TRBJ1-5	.	CASSRTVSNQPQHF	TGTGCCAGCAGTCGGACAGTTAGCAATCAGCCCCAGCATTTT
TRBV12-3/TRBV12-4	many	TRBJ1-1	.	CASSFHLGGVETEAFF	TGTGCCAGCAGTTTTCATCTTGGAGGCGTTGAAACTGAAGCTTTCTTT
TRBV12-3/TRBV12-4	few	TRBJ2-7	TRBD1	CASKDRDRGSYEQYF	TGTGCCAGCAAAGACCGGGACAGGGGTTCCTACGAGCAGTACTTC
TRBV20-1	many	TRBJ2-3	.	CSARDTDGAGPSTDTQYF	TGCAGTGCTAGAGATACGGATGGAGCGGGCCCGAGCACAGATACGCAGTATTTT
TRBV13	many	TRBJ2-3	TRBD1	CASSLRTGDSDTQYF	TGTGCCAGCAGCTTACGGACAGGGGATTCAGATACGCAGTATTTT
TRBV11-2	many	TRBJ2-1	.	CASSLVDNEQFF	TGTGCCAGCAGCTTAGTCGACAATGAGCAGTTCTTC
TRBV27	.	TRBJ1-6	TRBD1	CASSLTGGPYNSPLHF	TGTGCCAGCAGCCTGACAGGGGGCCCCTATAATTCACCCCTCCACTTT
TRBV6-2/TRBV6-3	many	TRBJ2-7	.	CASSPASQKSYEQYF	TGTGCCAGCTCCCCTGCCAGTCAGAAGTCCTACGAGCAGTACTTC
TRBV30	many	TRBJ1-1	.	CAWSVQWHTEAFF	TGTGCCTGGAGTGTACAGTGGCACACTGAAGCTTTCTTT
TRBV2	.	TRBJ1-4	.	CASSDRRGEKLFF	TGTGCCAGCAGTGATAGGAGAGGCGAAAAACTGTTTTTT
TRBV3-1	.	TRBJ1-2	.	CASSQGKGANYGYTF	TGTGCCAGCAGCCAAGGAAAAGGGGCAAACTATGGCTACACCTTC
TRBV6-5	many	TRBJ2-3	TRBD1	CASSARDSGADTQYF	TGTGCCAGCAGTGCCCGGGACAGCGGCGCGGATACGCAGTATTTT
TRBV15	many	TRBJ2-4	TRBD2	CATSRDPSGVGNIQYF	TGTGCCACCAGCAGAGATCCTAGCGGGGTTGGAAACATTCAGTACTTC
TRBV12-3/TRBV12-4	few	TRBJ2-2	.	CASRQQGGWLGHTGELFF	TGTGCCAGCAGGCAGCAGGGGGGATGGCTTGGCCACACCGGGGAGCTGTTTTTT
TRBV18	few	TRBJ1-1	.	CASSPGAGTNTEAFF	TGTGCCAGCTCACCGGGGGCGGGGACGAACACTGAAGCTTTCTTT
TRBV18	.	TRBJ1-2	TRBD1	CASSPNTGDVYGYTF	TGTGCCAGCTCACCCAACACAGGGGACGTCTATGGCTACACCTTT
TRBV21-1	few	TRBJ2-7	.	CASSKDKPLAAYEQYF	TGTGCCAGCAGCAAAGATAAGCCCCTCGCGGCCTACGAGCAGTACTTC
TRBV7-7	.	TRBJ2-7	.	CASSLGPTGEQYF	TGTGCCAGCAGCTTAGGACCCACCGGTGAGCAGTACTTC
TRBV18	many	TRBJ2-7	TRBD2	CASSPPSLAGVRNF	TGTGCCAGCTCACCACCAAGCCTAGCGGGGGTAAGAAACTTC
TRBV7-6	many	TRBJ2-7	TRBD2	CASSPEMGGDEQYF	TGTGCCAGCAGCCCCGAAATGGGGGGGGACGAGCAGTACTTC
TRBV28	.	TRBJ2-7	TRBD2	CATNSGTSGTYEQYF	TGTGCCACCAACTCAGGGACTAGCGGGACCTACGAGCAGTACTTC
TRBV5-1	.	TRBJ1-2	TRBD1	CASSLRTGEITGYTF	TGCGCCAGCAGCTTGAGGACAGGGGAGATAACTGGCTACACCTTC
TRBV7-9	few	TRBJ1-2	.	CASSSPPVSGYTF	TGTGCCAGCAGCTCCCCCCCGGTATCTGGCTACACCTTC
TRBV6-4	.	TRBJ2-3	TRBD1	CASSPDRGHVDTQYF	TGTGCCAGCAGTCCGGACAGGGGGCACGTAGATACGCAGTATTTT
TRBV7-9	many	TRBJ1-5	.	CASSSGTKISQPQHF	TGTGCCAGCAGCTCAGGGACGAAGATAAGTCAGCCCCAGCATTTT
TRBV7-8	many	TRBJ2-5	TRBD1	CASSEGQGGGETQYF	TGTGCCAGCAGCGAGGGACAGGGAGGCGGAGAGACCCAGTACTTC
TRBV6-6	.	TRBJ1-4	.	CASLGLGKLFF	TGTGCCAGCCTCGGGCTGGGAAAACTGTTTTTT
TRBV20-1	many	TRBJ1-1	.	CSAPWQLNTEAFF	TGCAGTGCACCCTGGCAGTTAAACACTGAAGCTTTCTTT
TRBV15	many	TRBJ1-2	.	CATWGLPYGYTF	TGTGCCACCTGGGGGCTCCCCTATGGCTACACCTTC
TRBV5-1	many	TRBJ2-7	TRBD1	CASSGTAYEQYF	TGCGCCAGCAGCGGGACAGCCTACGAGCAGTACTTC